The 13 T cell receptor beta chains reported below all come from one sample, sequenced in a study of T cell responses to AZD1222 COVID-19 vaccine. Sequenced by immunoSEQ multiplex PCR; TCRdb stores in-frame clones only, minus some. Of more than 85,000 clones listed, 92% are singletons. Sequenced here: peripheral blood, sampled on day 0 of AZD1222 vaccination. Receptor source: an adult in good health.

The rearrangement joins TRBV11-3 to TRBJ1-1; TRBD1 agrees at 9 bases. The CDR3 totals 18 residues. The V gene's germline CDR1 is SGHNT and CDR2 YENEEA. V shed 3 bases and J 1 base; nucleotides not matched to a gene: 12. CDR3 protein: CASSLAGQGFSGNTEAFF. CDR3 sequence (DNA): TGTGCCAGCAGCTTGGCGGGACAGGGTTTCTCAGGGAACACTGAAGCTTTCTTT.

The chain has TRBV5-1 and TRBJ1-6; a possible D gene is TRBD1 (6 bases). The CDR3 has 19 residues. CDR1 is SGHRS and CDR2 is YFSETQ in the germline V gene. Trimming removed 0 bases at V and 0 bases at J, with 16 bases between. The CDR3 region is CASSLVGLGGGSYNSPLHF. The CDR3, as DNA: TGCGCCAGCAGCTTGGTAGGTCTCGGGGGCGGCTCCTATAATTCACCCCTCCACTTT.

The chain recombines TRBV5-1 with TRBJ2-3; 9 bases fit TRBD1. CDR3 size: 15 residues. Trimming at V came to 5 bases and at J to 4 bases, leaving 8 bases not matched to a gene. Germline CDR1 is SGHRS and CDR2 is YFSETQ. CDR3 nucleotides: TGCGCCAGCAGATTTGGGGACAGGGACGCAGATACGCAGTATTTT. This codes for CASRFGDRDADTQYF.

The chain couples TRBV4-1 to TRBJ1-1; D gene unclear. Trimming shortened V by 1 base and J by 4 bases, and 4 bases separated the two germline ends. This CDR3 is 12 amino acids long. Germline assignment: CDR1 MGHRA and CDR2 YSYEKL. Here the CDR3 DNA reads TGCGCCAGCAGCCAAGGAGTCACTGAAGCTTTCTTT. Translation gives CASSQGVTEAFF.

J is TRBJ2-1 and V is TRBV11-3; possibly TRBD1 for D (5 bases). The V gene's germline CDR1 is SGHNT and CDR2 YENEEA. The ends were cut back, 4 bases at V and 8 bases at J, with 12 bases in the middle. This CDR3 has 13 amino acids. CDR3 nucleotide sequence: TGTGCCAGCAGCTCCGTCAGGGCCTATGAGCAGTTCTTC. This encodes CASSSVRAYEQFF.

This clone was seen only once. The chain combines TRBV12-5 with TRBJ1-2; 8 bases line up with TRBD1. Germline V gene data show CDR1 as LGHNT and CDR2 as FRNRAP. The CDR3 loop spans 14 amino acids. V gave up 6 bases and J gave up 7 bases; unmatched junction bases: 10. The CDR3 coding sequence is TGTGCTAGTGGCGCAGGGGGCGGGAGCGGTGGCTACACCTTC. It translates to CASGAGGGSGGYTF. Filled out from reference TRBV12-5 and TRBJ1-2, the complete variable domain reads DARVTQTPRHKVTEMGQEVTMRCQPILGHNTVFWYRQTMMQGLELLAYFRNRAPLDDSGMPKDRFSAEMPDATLATLKIQPSEPRDSAVYFCASGAGGGSGGYTFGSGTRLTVV.

The chain is built from TRBV7-8 and TRBJ2-1, with TRBD2 identical over 9 bases. Trimming removed 1 base from V and 8 bases from J; junction bases left unmatched: 6. This CDR3 contains 15 residues. Per the germline V gene, CDR1 is SGHVS and CDR2 is FQNEAQ. This chain's CDR3 is CASSLGGGEWDEQFF. Here the CDR3 DNA reads TGTGCCAGCAGCTTAGGCGGGGGGGAGTGGGATGAGCAGTTCTTC.

Concerning this clone: Other DNA sequences in the sample encode the same CDR3. The rearrangement joins TRBV12-5 to TRBJ1-2, with no clear D. Trimming left V 9 bases short and J 5 bases short, with 7 bases between. The CDR3 runs 10 residues. Germline assignment: CDR1 LGHNT and CDR2 FRNRAP. Here the CDR3 reads CASGVYGYTF. The CDR3 region has the DNA TGTGCTAGCGGGGTATATGGCTACACCTTC.

The chain carries TRBV6-4 and TRBJ2-1; a possible D gene is TRBD1 (6 bases). The CDR3 is made up of 15 amino acids. Germline CDR1 is MRHNA and CDR2 is SNTAGT. Trimming cost V 6 bases and J 8 bases, with 20 bases left between them. CDR3 loop: CASSPGTGKGHEQFF. DNA for the CDR3: TGTGCCAGCAGCCCAGGAACAGGGAAGGGGCATGAGCAGTTCTTC.

In this sample, this clone turned up once. CDR3 amino acids: CASSRVMSPLHF. The DNA for the CDR3 is TGTGCCAGCAGCCGCGTTATGTCACCCCTCCACTTT. The chain couples TRBV28 to TRBJ1-6; D not certain. Germline values: CDR1 MDHEN, CDR2 SYDVKM. The CDR3 runs to 12 residues. Trimming shortened V by 6 bases and J by 10 bases, and 10 bases separated the two germline ends.

The rearrangement uses TRBV11-2 and TRBJ1-2; D remains unclear. Germline CDR1 reads SGHAT; CDR2 reads FQNNGV. The germline V and J ends were trimmed by 1 base and 6 bases, with 6 bases remaining between them. This CDR3 region has 12 residues. The DNA for the CDR3 is TGTGCCAGCAGCTTAGGGAGGGATGGCTACACCTTC. Protein: CASSLGRDGYTF.

The V gene is TRBV6-1, the J gene TRBJ1-1, with D possibly matching TRBD1 (6 bases). The CDR3 loop spans 15 amino acids. CDR1 MNHNS and CDR2 SASEGT come from the germline V gene. Trimming shortened V by 0 bases and J by 4 bases, and 12 bases separated the two germline ends. CDR3 DNA: TGTGCCAGCAGTGAAGCGGGGGTACAGGGCACTGAAGCTTTCTTT. This codes for CASSEAGVQGTEAFF.

V is TRBV6-5 and J is TRBJ1-5; D is unclear. Germline V lookup: CDR1 MNHEY, CDR2 SVGAGI. This CDR3 is 15 amino acids long. Trimming took 6 bases from V and 0 from J, leaving 12 bases between them. CDR3 bases: TGTGCCAGCAGCCCGCGTTTTGATAGCAATCAGCCCCAGCATTTT. Its translation is CASSPRFDSNQPQHF.